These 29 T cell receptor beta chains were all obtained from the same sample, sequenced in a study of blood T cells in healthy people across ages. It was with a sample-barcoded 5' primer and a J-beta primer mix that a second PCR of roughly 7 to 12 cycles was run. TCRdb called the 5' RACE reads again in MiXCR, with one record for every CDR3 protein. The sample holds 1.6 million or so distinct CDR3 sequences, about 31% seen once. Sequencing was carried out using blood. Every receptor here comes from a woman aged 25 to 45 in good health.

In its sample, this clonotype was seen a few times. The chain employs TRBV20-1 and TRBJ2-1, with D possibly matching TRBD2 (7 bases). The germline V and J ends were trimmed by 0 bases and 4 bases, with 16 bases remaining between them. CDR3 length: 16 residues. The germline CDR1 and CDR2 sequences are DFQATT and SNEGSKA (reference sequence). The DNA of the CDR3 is TGCAGTGCTAGAGATTCCGGGGGGCAGGGTTACAATGAGCAGTTCTTC. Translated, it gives CSARDSGGQGYNEQFF.

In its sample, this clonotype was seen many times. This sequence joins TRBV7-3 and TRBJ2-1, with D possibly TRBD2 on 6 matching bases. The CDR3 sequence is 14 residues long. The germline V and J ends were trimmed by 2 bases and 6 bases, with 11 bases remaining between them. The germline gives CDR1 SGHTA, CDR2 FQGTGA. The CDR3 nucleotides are TGTGCCAGCAGCTTAGATGGTAGCGGCAATGAGCAGTTCTTC. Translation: CASSLDGSGNEQFF.

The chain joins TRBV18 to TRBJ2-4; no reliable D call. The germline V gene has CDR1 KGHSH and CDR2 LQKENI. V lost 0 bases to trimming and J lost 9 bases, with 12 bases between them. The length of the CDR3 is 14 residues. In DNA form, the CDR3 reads TGTGCCAGCTCACCACCCTGGGATGGGGTCATTCAGTACTTC. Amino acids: CASSPPWDGVIQYF.

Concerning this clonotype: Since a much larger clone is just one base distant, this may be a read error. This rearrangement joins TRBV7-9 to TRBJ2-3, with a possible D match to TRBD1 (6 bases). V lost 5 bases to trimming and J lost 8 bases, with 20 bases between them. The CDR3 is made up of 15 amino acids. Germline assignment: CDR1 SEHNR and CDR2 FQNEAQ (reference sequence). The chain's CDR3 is CASSLGQSGAVTQYF. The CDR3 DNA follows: TGTGCCAGCAGCCTAGGACAGTCCGGGGCAGTTACGCAGTATTTT.

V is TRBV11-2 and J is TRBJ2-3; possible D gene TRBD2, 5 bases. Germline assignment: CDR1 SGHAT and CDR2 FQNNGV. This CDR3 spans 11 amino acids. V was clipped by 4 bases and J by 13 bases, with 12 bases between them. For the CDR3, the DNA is TGTGCCAGCAGCTGGCGCGCGGAGGAGTATTTT. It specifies CASSWRAEEYF. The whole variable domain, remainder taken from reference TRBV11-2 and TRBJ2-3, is EAGVAQSPRYKIIEKRQSVAFWCNPISGHATLYWYQQILGQGPKLLIQFQNNGVVDDSQLPKDRFSAERLKGVDSTLKIQPAKLEDSAVYLCASSWRAEEYFGPGTRLTVL.

In nucleotides, the CDR3 is TGTGCCAGCAGTTCTCCCCTAGCGGGAGGGCCGGGCAATGAGCAGTTCTTC. Amino acids: CASSSPLAGGPGNEQFF. The chain is built from TRBV27 and TRBJ2-1; 12 bases are a match to TRBD2. V dropped 4 bases and J dropped 6; count of bases not matched to a gene: 10. Germline loops: CDR1 MNHEY, CDR2 SMNVEV (reference sequence). This CDR3 region has 17 residues.

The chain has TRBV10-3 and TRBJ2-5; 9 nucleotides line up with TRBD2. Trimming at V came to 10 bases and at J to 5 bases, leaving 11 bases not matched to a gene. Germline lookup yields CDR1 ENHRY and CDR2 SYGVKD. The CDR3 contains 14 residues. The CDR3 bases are TGTGCCACCGCGGGAGGGAAACTACGGGAGACCCAGTACTTC. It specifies CATAGGKLRETQYF.

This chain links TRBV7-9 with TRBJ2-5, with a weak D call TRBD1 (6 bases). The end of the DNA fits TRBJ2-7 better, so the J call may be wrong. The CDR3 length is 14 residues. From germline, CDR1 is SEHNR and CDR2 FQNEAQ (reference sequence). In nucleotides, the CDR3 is TGTGCCAGCAGCCCGGGACACTCGACCTACGAGCAGTACTTC. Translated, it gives CASSPGHSTYEQYF.

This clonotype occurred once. Here the CDR3 reads CSVRPQSYGYTF. The CDR3 nucleotides are TGCAGCGTGCGGCCGCAATCCTATGGCTACACCTTC. The J gene is TRBJ1-2, the V gene TRBV29-1; D is unclear. The V end lost 6 bases, the J end lost 4 bases, and 12 bases lay between the germline ends. CDR1 is SQVTM, CDR2 ANQGSEA, per germline. There are 12 residues in the CDR3.

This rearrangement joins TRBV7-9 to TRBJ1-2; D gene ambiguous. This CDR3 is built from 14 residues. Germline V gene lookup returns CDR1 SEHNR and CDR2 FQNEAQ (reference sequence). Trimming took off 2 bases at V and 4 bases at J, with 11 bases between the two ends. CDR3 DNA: TGTGCCAGCAGCTTACGGCCGGAAACCTATGGCTACACCTTC. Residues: CASSLRPETYGYTF.

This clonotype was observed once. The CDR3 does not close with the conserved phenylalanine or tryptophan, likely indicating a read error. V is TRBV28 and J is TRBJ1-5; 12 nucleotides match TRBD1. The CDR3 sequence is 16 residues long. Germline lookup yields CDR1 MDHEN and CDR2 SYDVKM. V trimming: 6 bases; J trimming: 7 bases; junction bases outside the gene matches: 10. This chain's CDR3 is CASSTGTGGLGQPQHL. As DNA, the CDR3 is TGTGCCAGCAGCACCGGGACAGGGGGCTTGGGGCAGCCCCAGCATTTG.

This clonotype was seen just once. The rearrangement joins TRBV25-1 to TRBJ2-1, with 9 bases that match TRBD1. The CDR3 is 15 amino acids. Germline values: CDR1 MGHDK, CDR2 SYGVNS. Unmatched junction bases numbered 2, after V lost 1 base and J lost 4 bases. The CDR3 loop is CASSEFGTGYNEQFF. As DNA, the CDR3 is TGTGCCAGCAGTGAATTTGGGACAGGGTACAATGAGCAGTTCTTC.

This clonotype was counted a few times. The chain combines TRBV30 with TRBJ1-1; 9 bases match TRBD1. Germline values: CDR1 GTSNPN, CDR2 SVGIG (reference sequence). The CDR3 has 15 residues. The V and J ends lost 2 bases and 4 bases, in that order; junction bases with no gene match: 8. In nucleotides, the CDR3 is TGTGCCTGGAGTACAGGACAGGGGATCGCCACTGAAGCTTTCTTT. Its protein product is CAWSTGQGIATEAFF.

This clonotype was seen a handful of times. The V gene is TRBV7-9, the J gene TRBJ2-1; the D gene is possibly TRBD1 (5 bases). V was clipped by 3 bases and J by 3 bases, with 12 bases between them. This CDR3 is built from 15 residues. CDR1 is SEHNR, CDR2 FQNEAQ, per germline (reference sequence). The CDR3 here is CASSLWGRNYNEQFF. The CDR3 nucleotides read TGTGCCAGCAGCTTGTGGGGCAGAAACTACAATGAGCAGTTCTTC.

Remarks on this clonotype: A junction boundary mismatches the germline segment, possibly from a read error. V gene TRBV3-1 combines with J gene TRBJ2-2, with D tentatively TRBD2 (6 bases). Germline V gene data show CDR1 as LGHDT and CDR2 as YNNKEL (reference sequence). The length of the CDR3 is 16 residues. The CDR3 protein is CASSQDRGTLTGELFF. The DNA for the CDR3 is TGTGCCAGCAGCCAAGATCGGGGGACTTTAACCGGGGAACTGTTTTTT.

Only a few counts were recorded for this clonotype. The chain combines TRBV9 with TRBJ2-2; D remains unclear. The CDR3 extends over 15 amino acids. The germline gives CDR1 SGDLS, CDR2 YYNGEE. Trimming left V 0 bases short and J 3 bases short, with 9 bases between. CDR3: CASSVVEGYTGELFF. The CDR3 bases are TGTGCCAGCAGCGTAGTAGAAGGGTACACCGGGGAGCTGTTTTTT. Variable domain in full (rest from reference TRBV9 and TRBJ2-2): DSGVTQTPKHLITATGQRVTLRCSPRSGDLSVYWYQQSLDQGLQFLIQYYNGEERAKGNILERFSAQQFPDLHSELNLSSLELGDSALYFCASSVVEGYTGELFFGEGSRLTVL.

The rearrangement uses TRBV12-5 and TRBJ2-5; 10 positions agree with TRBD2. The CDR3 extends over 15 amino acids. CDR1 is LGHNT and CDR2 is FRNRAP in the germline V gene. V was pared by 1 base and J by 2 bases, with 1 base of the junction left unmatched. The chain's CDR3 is CASGLGSGGQETQYF. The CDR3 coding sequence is TGTGCTAGTGGTTTGGGTAGCGGGGGGCAAGAGACCCAGTACTTC.

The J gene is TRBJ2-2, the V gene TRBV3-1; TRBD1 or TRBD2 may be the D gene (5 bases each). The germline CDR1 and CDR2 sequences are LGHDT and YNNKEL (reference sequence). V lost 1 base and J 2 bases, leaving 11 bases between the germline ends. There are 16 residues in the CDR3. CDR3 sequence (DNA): TGTGCCAGCAGCCAAGGAGGGGCCTCAAACACCGGGGAGCTGTTTTTT. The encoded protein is CASSQGGASNTGELFF.

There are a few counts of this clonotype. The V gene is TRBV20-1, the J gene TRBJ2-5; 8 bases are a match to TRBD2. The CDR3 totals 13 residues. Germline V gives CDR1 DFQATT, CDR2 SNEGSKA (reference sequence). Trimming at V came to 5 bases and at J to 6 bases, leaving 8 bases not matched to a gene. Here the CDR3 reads CSARAGDGKTQYF. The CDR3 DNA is TGCAGTGCTCGAGCGGGAGACGGAAAGACCCAGTACTTC.

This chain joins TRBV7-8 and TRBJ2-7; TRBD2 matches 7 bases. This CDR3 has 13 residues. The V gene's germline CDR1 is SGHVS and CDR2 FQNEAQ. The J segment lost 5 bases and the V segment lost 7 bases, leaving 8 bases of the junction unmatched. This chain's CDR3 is CASTLGLGHEQYF. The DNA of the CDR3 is TGTGCCAGCACCCTCGGACTAGGCCACGAGCAGTACTTC.

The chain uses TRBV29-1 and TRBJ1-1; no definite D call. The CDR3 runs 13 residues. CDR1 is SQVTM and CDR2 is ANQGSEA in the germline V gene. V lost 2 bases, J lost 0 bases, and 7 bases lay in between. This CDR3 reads CSVEYRMNTEAFF. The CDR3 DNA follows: TGCAGCGTTGAATACAGAATGAACACTGAAGCTTTCTTT.

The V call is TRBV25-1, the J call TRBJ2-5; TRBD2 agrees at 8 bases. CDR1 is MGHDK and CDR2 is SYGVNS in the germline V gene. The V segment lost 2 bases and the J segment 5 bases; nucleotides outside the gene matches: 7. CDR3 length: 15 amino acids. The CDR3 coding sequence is TGTGCCAGCAGTGAAAGGAGTTCGGGGGGGGAGACCCAGTACTTC. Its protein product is CASSERSSGGETQYF.

CDR3 DNA sequence: TGTGCCATCAGTGAGACTCGGAACCAGGGAACTGAAGCTTTCTTT. It codes for CAISETRNQGTEAFF. The chain uses TRBV10-3 and TRBJ1-1, with D perhaps TRBD1 (5 bases). CDR1 is ENHRY and CDR2 is SYGVKD in the germline V gene. The CDR3 has 15 amino acids. Trimming took off 2 bases at V and 5 bases at J, with 15 bases between the two ends.

The chain's CDR3 is CASSFNSLYNEQFF. For the CDR3, the DNA is TGTGCCAGCAGTTTTAACTCCTTATACAATGAGCAGTTCTTC. The rearrangement joins TRBV12-3 or TRBV12-4 to TRBJ2-1; D call uncertain. V dropped 3 bases and J dropped 4 bases, with 10 bases sitting between them. This CDR3 comprises 14 residues.

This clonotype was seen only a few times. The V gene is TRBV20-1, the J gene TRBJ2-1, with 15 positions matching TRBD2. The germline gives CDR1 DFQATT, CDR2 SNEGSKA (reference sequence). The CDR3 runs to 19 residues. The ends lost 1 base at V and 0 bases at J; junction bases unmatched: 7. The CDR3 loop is CSARVSGTSGGSSYNEQFF. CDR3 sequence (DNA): TGCAGTGCTAGAGTGTCAGGGACTAGCGGGGGGAGCTCCTACAATGAGCAGTTCTTC.

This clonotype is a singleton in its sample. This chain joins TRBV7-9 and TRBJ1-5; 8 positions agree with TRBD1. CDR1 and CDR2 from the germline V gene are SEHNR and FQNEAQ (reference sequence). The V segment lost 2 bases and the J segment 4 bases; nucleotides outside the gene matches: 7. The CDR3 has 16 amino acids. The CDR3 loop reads CASSLMAGGLNQPQHF. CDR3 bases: TGTGCCAGCAGCTTAATGGCAGGGGGCTTAAATCAGCCCCAGCATTTT.

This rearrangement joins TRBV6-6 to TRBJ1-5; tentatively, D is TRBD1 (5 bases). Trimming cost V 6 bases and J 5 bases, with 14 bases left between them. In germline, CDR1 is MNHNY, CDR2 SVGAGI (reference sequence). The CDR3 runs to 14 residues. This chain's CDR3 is CASSPARGDQPQHF. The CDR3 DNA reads TGTGCCAGCAGCCCGGCGCGGGGCGATCAGCCCCAGCATTTT.

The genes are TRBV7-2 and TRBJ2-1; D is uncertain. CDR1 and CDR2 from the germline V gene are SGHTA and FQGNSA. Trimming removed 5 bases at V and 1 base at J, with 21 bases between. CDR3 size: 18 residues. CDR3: CASSHPTYSATSYNEQFF. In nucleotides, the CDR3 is TGTGCCAGCAGCCATCCGACCTATTCCGCGACTTCCTACAATGAGCAGTTCTTC.

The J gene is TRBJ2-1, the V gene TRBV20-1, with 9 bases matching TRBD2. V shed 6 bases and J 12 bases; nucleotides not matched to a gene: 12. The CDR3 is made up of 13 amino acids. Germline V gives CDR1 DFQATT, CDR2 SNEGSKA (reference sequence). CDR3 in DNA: TGCAGTGCACCAGGGACTAGCAACAGGGGGCAGTTCTTC. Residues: CSAPGTSNRGQFF.